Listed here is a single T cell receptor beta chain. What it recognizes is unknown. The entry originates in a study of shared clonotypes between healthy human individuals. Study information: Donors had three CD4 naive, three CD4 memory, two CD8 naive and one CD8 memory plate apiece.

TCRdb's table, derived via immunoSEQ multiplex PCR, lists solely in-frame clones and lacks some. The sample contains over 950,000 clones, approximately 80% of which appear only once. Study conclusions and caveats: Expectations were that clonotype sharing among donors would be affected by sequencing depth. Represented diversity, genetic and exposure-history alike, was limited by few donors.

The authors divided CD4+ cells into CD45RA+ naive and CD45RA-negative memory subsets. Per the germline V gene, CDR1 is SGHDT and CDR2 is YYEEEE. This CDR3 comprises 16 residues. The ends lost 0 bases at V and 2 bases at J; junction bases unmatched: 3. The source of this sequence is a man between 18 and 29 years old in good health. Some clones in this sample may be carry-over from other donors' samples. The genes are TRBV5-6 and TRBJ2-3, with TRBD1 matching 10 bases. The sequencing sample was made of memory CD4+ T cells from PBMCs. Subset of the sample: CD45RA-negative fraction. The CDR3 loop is CASSLGQGADTDTQYF. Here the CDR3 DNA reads TGTGCCAGCAGCTTGGGACAGGGGGCCGACACAGATACGCAGTATTTT.